This TCR beta chain was obtained from a study of T cell changes during pregnancy in multiple sclerosis. Trimming removed 0 bases at V and 7 bases at J, with 12 bases between. CDR3 size: 14 residues. CDR1 and CDR2 from the germline V gene are MGHRA and YSYEKL. Profiled with immunoSEQ multiplex PCR; TCRdb holds only in-frame clones, not every one. In the table there are around 26,000 clones, 80% to 90% of which are singletons. The source is a female donor with multiple sclerosis, enrolled in a pregnancy study. This material consisted of CD8+ T cells from peripheral blood mononuclear cells, taken in the second trimester of pregnancy. The rearrangement joins TRBV4-1 to TRBJ1-1; no clear D gene. CDR3 sequence reads: CASSQEGGGDEAFF. The DNA for the CDR3 is TGCGCCAGCAGCCAAGAAGGAGGTGGGGATGAAGCTTTCTTT.